This is a list of T cell receptor beta chains from one sample in a study of breast tumors, draining lymph nodes, adjacent tissues. TCRdb ran MiXCR on the multiplex PCR reads and lists one entry per CDR3 protein. The data hold 100,000 to 150,000 distinct CDR3 sequences, with nearly 20% observed a single time. Sequenced sample: axillary lymph node tissue. These receptors were taken from a female donor with breast cancer. Some clones in this sample may be carry-over from other donors' samples. CDR3s include the opening cysteine and the closing phenylalanine or tryptophan. D genes are given only for firm matches. The size of a clone is reported for some rows only, either as once, few or many, or as a class for expanded clones.

v_call: TRBV12-3/TRBV12-4
d_call: TRBD2
j_call: TRBJ2-1
clone_size: few
cdr3_aa: CASSWDYYNEQLF
cdr3_nt: TGTGCCAGCAGTTGGGACTATTACAATGAGCAGCTCTTC

v_call: TRBV7-2
d_call: TRBD2
j_call: TRBJ2-5
clone_size: many
cdr3_aa: CASSLALAGAGETQYF
cdr3_nt: TGTGCCAGCAGCTTAGCACTAGCGGGAGCCGGCGAGACCCAGTACTTC

v_call: TRBV12-3/TRBV12-4
d_call: TRBD1
j_call: TRBJ2-5
clone_size: many
cdr3_aa: CASSPTGRGTQYF
cdr3_nt: TGTGCCAGCAGCCCGACAGGGAGAGGGACCCAGTACTTC

v_call: TRBV7-8
d_call: .
j_call: TRBJ2-7
clone_size: many
cdr3_aa: CASSLVGHLPYEQYF
cdr3_nt: TGTGCCAGCAGCTTAGTTGGACACCTACCCTACGAGCAGTACTTC

v_call: TRBV6-5
d_call: .
j_call: TRBJ2-1
clone_size: few
cdr3_aa: CASSSLRGAQTNEQFF
cdr3_nt: TGTGCCAGCAGTTCTCTCCGGGGGGCGCAGACCAATGAGCAGTTCTTC

v_call: TRBV3-1
d_call: TRBD2
j_call: TRBJ2-1
clone_size: few
cdr3_aa: CASSRKSGSHEQFF
cdr3_nt: TGTGCCAGCAGCCGAAAAAGCGGGAGCCATGAGCAGTTCTTC

v_call: TRBV9
d_call: TRBD2
j_call: TRBJ2-1
clone_size: many
cdr3_aa: CASSVDLLAGDEQFF
cdr3_nt: TGTGCCAGCAGCGTAGACTTGCTAGCGGGAGATGAGCAGTTCTTC

v_call: TRBV11-2
d_call: TRBD1
j_call: TRBJ2-7
clone_size: many
cdr3_aa: CASRPTGGTYEQYF
cdr3_nt: TGTGCCAGCAGGCCGACAGGGGGCACCTACGAGCAGTACTTC

v_call: TRBV10-2
d_call: .
j_call: TRBJ2-7
clone_size: many
cdr3_aa: CASSDPYEQYF
cdr3_nt: TGCGCCAGCAGTGACCCCTACGAGCAGTACTTC

v_call: TRBV28
d_call: .
j_call: TRBJ1-4
clone_size: .
cdr3_aa: CASRMTGANEKLFF
cdr3_nt: TGTGCCAGCAGGATGACAGGCGCTAATGAAAAACTGTTTTTT

v_call: TRBV5-1
d_call: .
j_call: TRBJ2-5
clone_size: many
cdr3_aa: CASGQGGSQYF
cdr3_nt: TGCGCCAGCGGACAGGGAGGGAGCCAGTACTTC

v_call: TRBV7-9
d_call: TRBD2
j_call: TRBJ2-3
clone_size: many
cdr3_aa: CASSLGTGGPDTQYF
cdr3_nt: TGTGCCAGCAGCTTAGGGACGGGAGGGCCGGATACGCAGTATTTT

v_call: TRBV20-1
d_call: .
j_call: TRBJ2-4
clone_size: many
cdr3_aa: CSASSLVENIQYF
cdr3_nt: TGCAGTGCTAGTTCCCTAGTGGAAAACATTCAGTACTTC

v_call: TRBV20-1
d_call: .
j_call: TRBJ2-3
clone_size: many
cdr3_aa: CSAEDRGVAGGLEDTQYF
cdr3_nt: TGCAGTGCTGAGGACAGGGGAGTAGCGGGGGGACTAGAGGATACGCAGTATTTT

v_call: TRBV4-1
d_call: .
j_call: TRBJ2-1
clone_size: many
cdr3_aa: CASSHYQYNEQFF
cdr3_nt: TGCGCCAGCAGCCACTACCAATACAATGAGCAGTTCTTC

v_call: TRBV28
d_call: .
j_call: TRBJ2-5
clone_size: .
cdr3_aa: CASSFGMADKETQYF
cdr3_nt: TGTGCCAGCAGTTTTGGAATGGCAGATAAAGAGACCCAGTACTTC

v_call: TRBV20-1
d_call: .
j_call: TRBJ1-4
clone_size: many
cdr3_aa: CSAAIPRGQGEKLFF
cdr3_nt: TGCAGTGCCGCCATACCTCGAGGGCAGGGGGAAAAACTGTTTTTT

v_call: TRBV20-1
d_call: .
j_call: TRBJ2-3
clone_size: many
cdr3_aa: CSARVGAHTDTQYF
cdr3_nt: TGCAGTGCTAGGGTTGGGGCTCATACAGATACGCAGTATTTT

v_call: TRBV7-8
d_call: .
j_call: TRBJ2-3
clone_size: many
cdr3_aa: CASSLGGSGQIFLVDTQYF
cdr3_nt: TGTGCCAGCAGCTTAGGGGGCTCAGGACAGATATTTTTGGTGGATACGCAGTATTTT

v_call: TRBV20-1
d_call: .
j_call: TRBJ1-4
clone_size: many
cdr3_aa: CSASRETEKLFF
cdr3_nt: TGCAGTGCTAGCCGGGAAACTGAAAAACTGTTTTTT

v_call: TRBV5-1
d_call: .
j_call: TRBJ2-7
clone_size: many
cdr3_aa: CASSLDSYYEQYF
cdr3_nt: TGCGCCAGCAGCTTGGATAGTTACTACGAGCAGTACTTC

v_call: TRBV27
d_call: .
j_call: TRBJ2-4
clone_size: .
cdr3_aa: CASSLSNPGLIKNIQYF
cdr3_nt: TGTGCCAGCAGTTTATCGAATCCAGGGTTAATCAAAAACATTCAGTACTTC

v_call: TRBV5-8
d_call: TRBD1
j_call: TRBJ1-2
clone_size: many
cdr3_aa: CASSTRQGANYGYTF
cdr3_nt: TGTGCCAGCAGCACCAGACAGGGAGCTAACTATGGCTACACCTTC

v_call: TRBV14
d_call: .
j_call: TRBJ2-7
clone_size: many
cdr3_aa: CASSQVTGSGSYEQYF
cdr3_nt: TGTGCCAGCAGCCAAGTTACTGGGAGCGGGTCCTACGAGCAGTACTTC

v_call: TRBV7-6
d_call: TRBD1
j_call: TRBJ2-5
clone_size: many
cdr3_aa: CASSFRDRGETQYF
cdr3_nt: TGTGCCAGCAGCTTCCGGGACAGGGGAGAGACCCAGTACTTC

v_call: TRBV4-2
d_call: .
j_call: TRBJ2-3
clone_size: .
cdr3_aa: CASSQGDSGTDTQYF
cdr3_nt: TGTGCCAGCAGCCAAGGAGATAGCGGCACAGATACGCAGTATTTT

v_call: TRBV5-1
d_call: TRBD2
j_call: TRBJ2-5
clone_size: many
cdr3_aa: CASSGGTSVETQYF
cdr3_nt: TGCGCCAGCAGCGGCGGGACTAGCGTTGAGACCCAGTACTTC

v_call: TRBV4-2
d_call: TRBD1
j_call: TRBJ1-1
clone_size: .
cdr3_aa: CASSQVTGGMNTEAFF
cdr3_nt: TGTGCCAGCAGCCAAGTAACAGGGGGGATGAACACTGAAGCTTTCTTT

v_call: TRBV7-9
d_call: .
j_call: TRBJ2-1
clone_size: many
cdr3_aa: CASSGTDLTYNEQFF
cdr3_nt: TGTGCCAGCAGCGGGACTGATCTCACGTACAATGAGCAGTTCTTC

v_call: TRBV20-1
d_call: TRBD1
j_call: TRBJ2-3
clone_size: once
cdr3_aa: CSAGEGAADTQYF
cdr3_nt: TGCAGTGCTGGAGAGGGGGCCGCAGATACGCAGTATTTT

v_call: TRBV4-1
d_call: .
j_call: TRBJ2-3
clone_size: many
cdr3_aa: CASSQGLAENTDTQYF
cdr3_nt: TGCGCCAGCAGCCAAGGTCTAGCTGAAAACACAGATACGCAGTATTTT

v_call: TRBV7-8
d_call: TRBD1
j_call: TRBJ2-4
clone_size: few
cdr3_aa: CASSQDREAIQYF
cdr3_nt: TGTGCCAGCAGCCAGGACAGGGAGGCCATTCAGTACTTC

v_call: TRBV5-1
d_call: .
j_call: TRBJ2-2
clone_size: many
cdr3_aa: CASSVDEAGELFF
cdr3_nt: TGCGCCAGCAGCGTGGACGAGGCCGGGGAGCTGTTTTTT

v_call: TRBV29-1
d_call: TRBD1
j_call: TRBJ2-1
clone_size: many
cdr3_aa: CSGGTGDNEQFF
cdr3_nt: TGCAGCGGAGGAACAGGGGACAATGAGCAGTTCTTC

v_call: TRBV6-1
d_call: .
j_call: TRBJ2-1
clone_size: .
cdr3_aa: CASSEDRLVAGHEQFF
cdr3_nt: TGTGCCAGCAGTGAAGATCGACTCGTCGCTGGACATGAGCAGTTCTTC

v_call: TRBV5-1
d_call: .
j_call: TRBJ1-2
clone_size: many
cdr3_aa: CASSIREGYGYTF
cdr3_nt: TGCGCCAGCAGCATTAGGGAGGGCTATGGCTACACCTTC

v_call: TRBV9
d_call: .
j_call: TRBJ2-3
clone_size: many
cdr3_aa: CASSGRTYTQYF
cdr3_nt: TGTGCCAGCAGCGGGCGGACTTATACGCAGTATTTT

v_call: TRBV7-2
d_call: .
j_call: TRBJ1-1
clone_size: once
cdr3_aa: CASSFSNTEAFF
cdr3_nt: TGTGCCAGCAGCTTTTCTAACACTGAAGCTTTCTTT

v_call: TRBV5-1
d_call: .
j_call: TRBJ1-4
clone_size: many
cdr3_aa: CASGRGQANEKLFF
cdr3_nt: TGCGCCAGCGGGAGGGGCCAGGCGAATGAAAAACTGTTTTTT

v_call: TRBV18
d_call: TRBD2
j_call: TRBJ2-7
clone_size: many
cdr3_aa: CASSPGLAGLFYEQYF
cdr3_nt: TGTGCCAGCTCACCCGGACTAGCGGGCTTATTCTACGAGCAGTACTTC

v_call: TRBV30
d_call: TRBD1
j_call: TRBJ2-5
clone_size: many
cdr3_aa: CAWSVPGQAKETQYF
cdr3_nt: TGTGCCTGGAGTGTACCCGGACAGGCGAAAGAGACCCAGTACTTC

v_call: TRBV20-1
d_call: TRBD2
j_call: TRBJ2-1
clone_size: many
cdr3_aa: CSARDGGRAFEQFF
cdr3_nt: TGCAGTGCCCGGGACGGCGGGAGGGCCTTTGAGCAGTTCTTC

v_call: TRBV6-1
d_call: .
j_call: TRBJ1-5
clone_size: .
cdr3_aa: CATQRAIDSNQPQHF
cdr3_nt: TGTGCCACCCAGAGGGCTATTGATAGCAATCAGCCCCAGCATTTT

v_call: TRBV7-2
d_call: .
j_call: TRBJ2-7
clone_size: many
cdr3_aa: CASSLGGSGTYEQYF
cdr3_nt: TGTGCCAGCAGCTTAGGGGGTAGCGGAACCTACGAGCAGTACTTC

v_call: TRBV5-1
d_call: .
j_call: TRBJ2-1
clone_size: many
cdr3_aa: CASSLAADTRGGNEQFF
cdr3_nt: TGCGCCAGCAGCTTGGCCGCAGACACCCGAGGGGGCAATGAGCAGTTCTTC

v_call: TRBV19
d_call: .
j_call: TRBJ2-5
clone_size: many
cdr3_aa: CASSIRETQYF
cdr3_nt: TGTGCCAGTAGTATAAGGGAGACCCAGTACTTC

v_call: TRBV11-2
d_call: TRBD1
j_call: TRBJ1-6
clone_size: many
cdr3_aa: CASSSGTGVSPLHF
cdr3_nt: TGTGCCAGCAGCTCGGGCACAGGGGTTTCACCCCTCCACTTT

v_call: TRBV2
d_call: .
j_call: TRBJ1-5
clone_size: many
cdr3_aa: CASSGGSGQPQHF
cdr3_nt: TGTGCCAGCAGTGGGGGCTCCGGTCAGCCCCAGCATTTT

v_call: TRBV10-2
d_call: TRBD1
j_call: TRBJ2-5
clone_size: many
cdr3_aa: CASSEQGVKETQYF
cdr3_nt: TGCGCCAGCAGTGAACAGGGGGTAAAAGAGACCCAGTACTTC

v_call: TRBV12-3/TRBV12-4
d_call: .
j_call: TRBJ1-1
clone_size: .
cdr3_aa: CASSLEGTEAFF
cdr3_nt: TGTGCCAGCAGTTTAGAGGGAACTGAAGCTTTCTTT

v_call: TRBV10-3
d_call: TRBD2
j_call: TRBJ2-1
clone_size: many
cdr3_aa: CAISDEIAGSNEQFF
cdr3_nt: TGTGCCATCAGTGATGAGATAGCGGGGAGCAATGAGCAGTTCTTC

v_call: TRBV6-5
d_call: .
j_call: TRBJ1-2
clone_size: many
cdr3_aa: CASSADLYGYTF
cdr3_nt: TGTGCCAGCAGTGCAGACCTCTATGGCTACACCTTC

v_call: TRBV6-5
d_call: TRBD1
j_call: TRBJ2-5
clone_size: many
cdr3_aa: CASSYSRRGPQETQYF
cdr3_nt: TGTGCCAGCAGTTACTCGCGCAGGGGGCCGCAAGAGACCCAGTACTTC

v_call: TRBV10-1
d_call: .
j_call: TRBJ2-7
clone_size: many
cdr3_aa: CASSDQGSYEQYF
cdr3_nt: TGCGCCAGCAGTGACCAGGGTTCCTACGAGCAGTACTTC

v_call: TRBV7-2
d_call: .
j_call: TRBJ1-6
clone_size: many
cdr3_aa: CASSFPGGALHF
cdr3_nt: TGTGCCAGCAGCTTCCCGGGGGGGGCCCTCCACTTT

v_call: TRBV4-1
d_call: TRBD1
j_call: TRBJ2-1
clone_size: many
cdr3_aa: CASSQGQGNEQFF
cdr3_nt: TGCGCCAGCAGCCAAGGACAGGGAAATGAGCAGTTCTTC

v_call: TRBV12-3/TRBV12-4
d_call: .
j_call: TRBJ1-4
clone_size: many
cdr3_aa: CASSPDMFMSDSNEKLFF
cdr3_nt: TGTGCCAGCAGCCCGGATATGTTTATGTCGGACAGTAATGAAAAACTGTTTTTT